This passage covers 16 T cell receptor beta chains from one sample sequenced in a study of T-cell memory formation after mild COVID-19. TCRdb recomputed calls from the 5' RACE reads with MiXCR, one row per CDR3 protein. The sample shows 350,000 to 400,000 distinct CDR3 sequences, around 14% of them seen only once. The sample comprised PBMCs or a T cell subset sorted from them (not recorded which). Receptors originate from a man aged 18 to 30 who had mild COVID-19 (a few samples of this study predate the infection). Cell type and time point are not known.

This clonotype was observed at least ten times. The chain links TRBV7-9 to TRBJ2-7; 16 bases fit TRBD2. The J segment lost 6 bases and the V segment lost 1 base, leaving 6 bases of the junction unmatched. Germline values: CDR1 SEHNR, CDR2 FQNEAQ (reference sequence). There are 17 residues in the CDR3. The CDR3, as DNA: TGTGCCAGCAGCTTAGGAGGGACTAGCGGGGGGGCCTTCGAGCAGTACTTC. It yields the protein CASSLGGTSGGAFEQYF.

This chain links TRBV20-1 with TRBJ1-4; D uncertain. V shed 0 bases and J shed 4 bases, with 9 bases lying between them. Germline CDR1 reads DFQATT; CDR2 reads SNEGSKA (reference sequence). There are 14 residues in the CDR3. CDR3 region: CSARDPKVNEKLFF. The CDR3 nucleotides read TGCAGTGCTAGAGATCCCAAGGTTAATGAAAAACTGTTTTTT.

This chain uses TRBV7-3 with TRBJ1-1; TRBD1 agrees at 7 bases. The CDR3 runs to 13 residues. CDR1 is SGHTA and CDR2 is FQGTGA in the germline V gene. With V trimmed by 5 bases and J by 6 bases, 6 bases remained unmatched. CDR3: CASSQDREAEAFF. CDR3 bases: TGTGCCAGCAGCCAAGACAGGGAGGCTGAAGCTTTCTTT.

This clonotype was detected only a few times. The rearrangement uses TRBV7-2 and TRBJ2-7, with 8 positions matching TRBD2. After removal of 3 bases from V and 6 bases from J, the junction contained 7 bases not matched to a gene. The V gene's germline CDR1 is SGHTA and CDR2 FQGNSA. The CDR3 is 14 residues long. This CDR3 is CASSFNGGAGEQYV. For the CDR3, the DNA is TGTGCCAGCAGCTTCAACGGGGGGGCCGGCGAGCAGTACGTC.

This rearrangement joins TRBV29-1 to TRBJ1-5; D remains unclear. The CDR3 length is 13 residues. Trimming took off 5 bases at V and 4 bases at J, with 12 bases between the two ends. Germline CDR1 is SQVTM and CDR2 is ANQGSEA. CDR3 residues: CSVMVYLNQPQHF. The CDR3, as DNA: TGCAGCGTTATGGTTTATCTGAATCAGCCCCAGCATTTT.

This clonotype has a handful of counts. This chain uses TRBV4-3 with TRBJ1-5; D possibly corresponds to TRBD1 (5 bases). The CDR3 has 17 residues. The V gene's germline CDR1 is LGHNA and CDR2 YSLEER. V gave up 0 bases and J gave up 2 bases, with 14 bases separating them. CDR3 bases: TGCGCCAGCAGCCAAGATCCCCGGGGAGGGGGCAATCAGCCCCAGCATTTT. Amino acid sequence: CASSQDPRGGGNQPQHF.

There are a few counts of this clonotype. Here the CDR3 reads CSGRDSLNEKLFF. DNA of the CDR3: TGCAGTGGAAGGGACAGTCTGAATGAAAAACTGTTTTTT. The chain has TRBV20-1 and TRBJ1-4; 7 bases agree with TRBD1. The junction had 7 bases not matched to a gene; V was cut back by 7 bases and J by 5 bases. Germline V gene sequence: CDR1 DFQATT, CDR2 SNEGSKA (reference sequence). CDR3 size: 13 residues.

This chain links TRBV5-4 with TRBJ2-2; TRBD1 aligns across 8 bases. CDR3 length: 16 amino acids. V shed 2 bases, J shed 3 bases, and the junction held 6 bases outside the gene matches. CDR1 and CDR2 from the germline V gene are SGHNT and YYREEE (reference sequence). In DNA, the CDR3 is TGTGCCAGCAGCTTCGAGACAGGGGTGTACACCGGGGAGCTGTTTTTT. This encodes CASSFETGVYTGELFF.

This clonotype has only a few counts. The rearrangement joins TRBV28 to TRBJ2-5; a possible D gene is TRBD1 (7 bases). The CDR3 sequence is 19 residues long. V lost 1 base and J lost 5, with 26 bases in between. Germline V gene sequence: CDR1 MDHEN, CDR2 SYDVKM. The CDR3 nucleotides read TGTGCCAGCAGTTTATACCTATCAACTCAGGGGGACTTTACGGAGACCCAGTACTTC. It yields the protein CASSLYLSTQGDFTETQYF.

The J gene is TRBJ2-7, the V gene TRBV7-9; D possibly uses TRBD1 or TRBD2 (6 bases each). V was cut by 5 bases and J by 6 bases, with 20 bases left in between. Germline V CDR1 and CDR2: SEHNR, FQNEAQ (reference sequence). This CDR3 region has 15 residues. The CDR3 loop reads CASSDPGEVGLEQYF. The CDR3 coding sequence is TGTGCCAGCAGCGATCCAGGGGAGGTAGGTCTCGAGCAGTACTTC.

This chain connects TRBV9 to TRBJ2-1; 11 bases are shared with TRBD2. The CDR3 consists of 16 residues. J lost 2 bases, V lost 4 bases, and 5 bases had no gene match. Per germline, CDR1 SGDLS and CDR2 YYNGEE. The CDR3, as DNA: TGTGCCAGCAGCCCCGCTAGCGGGGGGCCCTACAATGAGCAGTTCTTC. Amino acids: CASSPASGGPYNEQFF.

CDR3 bases: TGTGCCAGCAGCTTCAGGGTTACCTACGAGCAGTACTTC. It yields the protein CASSFRVTYEQYF. This rearrangement joins TRBV7-2 to TRBJ2-7; perhaps TRBD1 as D (5 bases). This CDR3 contains 13 residues. V dropped 3 bases and J dropped 2 bases, with 8 bases sitting between them. The germline V gene has CDR1 SGHTA and CDR2 FQGNSA. The full variable domain, with the rest looked up from reference TRBV7-2 and TRBJ2-7, is GAGVSQSPSNKVTEKGKDVELRCDPISGHTALYWYRQSLGQGLEFLIYFQGNSAPDKSGLPSDRFSAERTGGSVSTLTIQRTQQEDSAVYLCASSFRVTYEQYFGPGTRLTVT.

The table lists this clonotype with a few counts. CDR3 region: CASSPRRGRSEAFF. The CDR3 nucleotides are TGTGCCAGCAGCCCTCGGAGGGGCAGGAGCGAAGCTTTCTTT. This chain connects TRBV7-2 to TRBJ1-1; weak D call: TRBD1 (5 bases). CDR3 length equals 14 residues. V lost 5 bases and J lost 8, with 18 bases in between. Germline V gene sequence: CDR1 SGHTA, CDR2 FQGNSA.

The sample holds a few counts of this clonotype. The chain carries TRBV12-3 or TRBV12-4 and TRBJ1-1, with 7 bases matching TRBD1. V shed 6 bases and J 3 bases; nucleotides not matched to a gene: 16. The CDR3 runs 17 residues. The CDR3 here is CASSHAGTAGRDTEAFF. The CDR3 DNA follows: TGTGCCAGCAGCCACGCCGGGACAGCGGGTCGGGACACTGAAGCTTTCTTT.

In its sample, this clonotype was seen many times. This chain connects TRBV10-2 to TRBJ2-3; 13 positions agree with TRBD2. In germline, CDR1 is WSHSY, CDR2 SAAADI. CDR3 length equals 18 residues. The ends lost 3 bases at V and 0 bases at J; junction bases unmatched: 6. The CDR3 loop is CASSDLGLAGPSTDTQYF. CDR3 coding DNA: TGCGCCAGCAGTGACCTGGGACTAGCGGGGCCTAGCACAGATACGCAGTATTTT.

The chain combines TRBV4-3 with TRBJ2-5; TRBD2 matches at 7 bases. Germline CDR1 and CDR2: LGHNA and YSLEER. The V gene end was trimmed by 4 bases and the J gene end by 13 bases; junction bases not matched to a gene: 9. The CDR3 spans 12 residues. CDR3 region: CASSPRDSGGYF. In DNA, the CDR3 is TGCGCCAGCAGCCCCCGGGACTCGGGGGGGTACTTC.